The clone carrying this T cell receptor beta chain appeared once. Antigen specificity is unknown. The CDR3 length is 15 residues. Germline loops: CDR1 SGHRS, CDR2 YFSETQ. V was cut by 2 bases and J by 1 base, with 10 bases left in between. The data were taken from a study of shared clonotypes between healthy human individuals. Broader study findings: Clonotypes not shared had lower generation probabilities than those common to all four donors. The diversity represented, both genetic and in exposure history, was limited by few donors. What rarefaction showed was incomplete sorted-subset sequencing despite large depth.

Study processing details: Junction-only sequences without quality scores were provided by ImmunoSEQ, so filtering was different. Profiled with immunoSEQ multiplex PCR; TCRdb holds only in-frame clones, not every one. The DNA was the basis for D and trimming; V, J and clone size are from that table. The sample comprises approximately 2.1 million clones, approximately 93% of which are singletons, and around 0.4% rests with the top ten. V gene TRBV5-1 combines with J gene TRBJ1-5, with a possible D match to TRBD1 (5 bases). The clonotype was recovered from a man aged 18 to 30 in good health. Some clones in this sample may be carry-over from other donors' samples. The sequencing sample was made of naive CD4+ T cells from PBMCs. Indicated subset: CD45RA+ positively selected. CDR3 sequence (DNA): TGCGCCAGCAGCTTCCGGGGGGAAAGCAATCAGCCCCAGCATTTT. The encoded protein is CASSFRGESNQPQHF.